What follows are 30 T cell receptor beta chains derived from one specimen sequenced in a study of lymphopenia after photon versus proton radiotherapy. Measured with immunoSEQ multiplex PCR; TCRdb has only the in-frame clones, and not every one. The sample has approximately 150,000 clones, roughly nine tenths seen once. Specimen: peripheral blood, collected from a patient treated with photon-based radiotherapy. These receptors were obtained from a man aged 50 or older with gastric cancer.

The chain carries TRBV11-3 and TRBJ2-3; no clear D gene. V shed 2 bases and J shed 0 bases, with 3 bases lying between them. The CDR3 runs to 13 residues. From germline, CDR1 is SGHNT and CDR2 YENEEA. The CDR3 sequence is CASSLWSTDTQYF. The CDR3, as DNA: TGTGCCAGCAGCTTATGGAGCACAGATACGCAGTATTTT.

J is TRBJ2-1 and V is TRBV4-3; 7 positions match TRBD2. The germline gives CDR1 LGHNA, CDR2 YSLEER. CDR3 length: 16 amino acids. V shed 0 bases, J shed 3 bases, and the junction held 5 bases outside the gene matches. The CDR3 region is CASSQDLGGFYNEQFF. For the CDR3, the DNA is TGCGCCAGCAGCCAAGATTTGGGGGGGTTCTACAATGAGCAGTTCTTC.

V is TRBV5-8 and J is TRBJ2-1, with D possibly TRBD2 on 6 matching bases. This CDR3 region has 14 residues. The germline V gene encodes CDR1 SGHTS and CDR2 YDEGEE. V lost 2 bases, J lost 3 bases, and 9 bases lay in between. The CDR3 protein is CASSLSSGYNEQFF. Written as DNA, the CDR3 is TGTGCCAGCAGCTTAAGTAGCGGCTACAATGAGCAGTTCTTC.

This clone was seen only a few times. The chain employs TRBV6-1 and TRBJ1-2; D call uncertain. The V gene's germline CDR1 is MNHNS and CDR2 SASEGT. Trimming left V 3 bases short and J 4 bases short, with 9 bases between. This CDR3 contains 13 residues. The CDR3 spells CASSEGWPYGYTF. Written as DNA, the CDR3 is TGTGCCAGCAGTGAGGGGTGGCCCTATGGCTACACCTTC.

This chain joins TRBV5-1 and TRBJ1-1, with D perhaps matching TRBD1 (6 bases). From germline, CDR1 is SGHRS and CDR2 YFSETQ. The germline V and J ends were trimmed by 0 bases and 6 bases, with 9 bases remaining between them. The CDR3 extends over 13 amino acids. The CDR3 here is CASSLEGVAEAFF. As DNA, the CDR3 is TGCGCCAGCAGCTTGGAGGGGGTAGCTGAAGCTTTCTTT.

DNA for the CDR3: TGCAGCACCTCCGCCGGGACTAGTTTTACCGGGGAGCTGTTTTTT. This sequence encodes CSTSAGTSFTGELFF. The rearrangement joins TRBV29-1 to TRBJ2-2; 8 positions agree with TRBD2. V trimming: 8 bases; J trimming: 5 bases; junction bases outside the gene matches: 13. CDR3 size: 15 residues. Per germline, CDR1 SQVTM and CDR2 ANQGSEA.

This rearrangement joins TRBV19 to TRBJ2-7; 12 nucleotides line up with TRBD1. The CDR3 runs to 14 residues. Germline loops: CDR1 LNHDA, CDR2 SQIVND (reference sequence). The ends lost 7 bases at V and 5 bases at J; junction bases unmatched: 6. CDR3 sequence reads: CASNPGTGGHEQYF. The CDR3, as DNA: TGTGCCAGTAACCCCGGGACAGGGGGCCACGAGCAGTACTTC.

This clone showed up just once. The chain combines TRBV6-1 with TRBJ2-7, with 10 bases fitting TRBD2. Trimming removed 7 bases from V and 2 bases from J; junction bases left unmatched: 5. The CDR3 extends over 14 amino acids. Per the germline V gene, CDR1 is MNHNS and CDR2 is SASEGT. DNA for the CDR3: TGTGCCAGCAAAGAAGCGGGAGGGCCCTACGAGCAGTACTTC. Translation: CASKEAGGPYEQYF.

This clone was picked up a small number of times. The chain has TRBV6-4 and TRBJ2-1; 8 bases fit TRBD2. This CDR3 is built from 15 residues. CDR1 and CDR2 (germline): MRHNA, SNTAGT. V was pared by 3 bases and J by 5 bases, with 6 bases of the junction left unmatched. In nucleotides, the CDR3 is TGTGCCAGCAGTGAAGGGGGTAGCGGGGACAATGAGCAGTTCTTC. Residues: CASSEGGSGDNEQFF.

The rearrangement links TRBV2 to TRBJ2-3, with D perhaps being TRBD1 or TRBD2 (5 bases each). The V gene's germline CDR1 is SNHLY and CDR2 FYNNEI. CDR3 length: 16 residues. V shed 7 bases and J shed 1 base, with 18 bases lying between them. Here the CDR3 DNA reads TGTGCCAGCACCCGAGGGACGGGCTCCCGCACAGATACGCAGTATTTT. Its protein is CASTRGTGSRTDTQYF.

The chain uses TRBV18 and TRBJ2-1, with 12 bases fitting TRBD2. The CDR3 is 16 amino acids. V shed 1 base, J shed 7 bases, and the junction held 5 bases outside the gene matches. CDR1 and CDR2 from the germline V gene are KGHSH and LQKENI. The CDR3, as DNA: TGTGCCAGCTCACCACAACTAGCGGGAGGTAGGAATGAGCAGTTCTTC. Translating gives CASSPQLAGGRNEQFF.

V gene TRBV4-3 combines with J gene TRBJ2-3; D is ambiguous. V dropped 0 bases and J dropped 3 bases, with 10 bases sitting between them. The CDR3 consists of 15 residues. Germline V gene sequence: CDR1 LGHNA, CDR2 YSLEER. Written as DNA, the CDR3 is TGCGCCAGCAGCCAAGATCCCTGGTCGACAGATACGCAGTATTTT. Its protein is CASSQDPWSTDTQYF.

The V and J genes are TRBV4-1 and TRBJ2-7; D is ambiguous. Germline V gene lookup returns CDR1 MGHRA and CDR2 YSYEKL. The length of the CDR3 is 15 residues. The V gene lost 0 bases and the J gene lost 3 bases, with 12 bases spanning the gap. DNA of the CDR3: TGCGCCAGCAGCCAAGATGAGGCGAGCCTCTACGAGCAGTACTTC. Its protein is CASSQDEASLYEQYF.

The V gene is TRBV6-4, the J gene TRBJ2-2; D unresolved. The V and J ends lost 2 bases and 2 bases respectively, with 3 bases between them. Germline CDR1 and CDR2: MRHNA and SNTAGT. The CDR3 runs to 13 residues. CDR3 sequence: CASSDPNTGELFF. CDR3 coding DNA: TGTGCCAGCAGTGACCCAAACACCGGGGAGCTGTTTTTT.

The chain has TRBV21-1 and TRBJ1-5. TRBV21-1 is a known pseudogene. This CDR3 region has 17 residues. DNA of the CDR3: TGTGCCAGCAGCAAAAGGGACTACAGGGGTTCCAATCAGCCCCAGCATTTT. It codes for CASSKRDYRGSNQPQHF.

The CDR3 coding sequence is TGTGCCAGTGGGCTCATGAACACTGAAGCTTTCTTT. The encoded protein is CASGLMNTEAFF. The chain combines TRBV2 with TRBJ1-1; D is undetermined. The germline V gene has CDR1 SNHLY and CDR2 FYNNEI. V lost 9 bases and J lost 0, with 8 bases in between. The CDR3 is 12 amino acids. The full variable domain, with the rest looked up from reference TRBV2 and TRBJ1-1, is EPEVTQTPSHQVTQMGQEVILRCVPISNHLYFYWYRQILGQKVEFLVSFYNNEISEKSEIFDDQFSVERPDGSNFTLKIRSTKLEDSAMYFCASGLMNTEAFFGQGTRLTVV.

The chain is built from TRBV7-9 and TRBJ2-1; TRBD2 aligns across 7 bases. The germline gives CDR1 SEHNR, CDR2 FQNEAQ (reference sequence). This CDR3 spans 14 amino acids. J lost 7 bases, V lost 0 bases, and 3 bases had no gene match. The CDR3 reads CASSLAGGWNEQFF. CDR3 in DNA: TGTGCCAGCAGCTTAGCGGGAGGGTGGAATGAGCAGTTCTTC.

In DNA, the CDR3 is TGTGCCAGCAGCCAAGAGGCTAGCGGGAGTAGTTGGACAGATACGCAGTATTTT. It encodes CASSQEASGSSWTDTQYF. The chain has TRBV4-2 and TRBJ2-3; TRBD2 agrees at 10 bases. The V and J ends lost 0 bases and 3 bases, in that order; junction bases with no gene match: 9. The CDR3 consists of 18 residues. Germline CDR1 reads LGHNA; CDR2 reads YNFKEQ.

The CDR3 DNA follows: TGTGCCAGCAGCCTCAACAGGGTCTCCACCACAGATACGCAGTATTTT. The encoded protein is CASSLNRVSTTDTQYF. The chain employs TRBV7-9 and TRBJ2-3, with a tentative D call TRBD1 (6 bases). CDR3 length equals 16 residues. Trimming removed 5 bases from V and 2 bases from J, with 17 bases in between. Per the germline V gene, CDR1 is SEHNR and CDR2 is FQNEAQ (reference sequence).

As DNA, the CDR3 is TGCGCCAGCAGCCAAGGACTAGCGGGAGGCTACGAGCAGTACTTC. It yields the protein CASSQGLAGGYEQYF. The genes are TRBV4-3 and TRBJ2-7; TRBD2 matches at 13 bases. Germline CDR1 is LGHNA and CDR2 is YSLEER. Unmatched junction bases numbered 0, after V lost 1 base and J lost 3 bases. The CDR3 has 15 amino acids.

The V and J genes are TRBV5-1 and TRBJ2-3; D is uncertain. V was pared by 0 bases and J by 1 base, with 9 bases between. The CDR3 has 15 residues. Germline V gene sequence: CDR1 SGHRS, CDR2 YFSETQ. Written as DNA, the CDR3 is TGCGCCAGCAGCTTGGCCCCAGGCGGCACAGATACGCAGTATTTT. This encodes CASSLAPGGTDTQYF.

In DNA, the CDR3 is TGTGCCTGGGACCTTGGGGGATCGGGAGCAGATACGCAGTATTTT. Protein sequence: CAWDLGGSGADTQYF. The chain uses TRBV30 and TRBJ2-3, with a weak D call TRBD2 (6 bases). CDR3 length equals 15 residues. The ends were cut back, 5 bases at V and 4 bases at J, with 19 bases in the middle. Germline assignment: CDR1 GTSNPN and CDR2 SVGIG (reference sequence).

The chain joins TRBV27 to TRBJ1-5, with D possibly TRBD1 on 6 matching bases. This CDR3 spans 15 amino acids. Germline V gene data show CDR1 as MNHEY and CDR2 as SMNVEV (reference sequence). V gave up 3 bases and J gave up 0 bases, with 9 bases separating them. This chain's CDR3 is CASSLGRGSNQPQHF. DNA of the CDR3: TGTGCCAGCAGTTTGGGCAGGGGTAGCAATCAGCCCCAGCATTTT.

This chain joins TRBV10-3 and TRBJ1-1; 7 nucleotides match TRBD1. J lost 1 base, V lost 4 bases, and 3 bases had no gene match. CDR1 and CDR2 from the germline V gene are ENHRY and SYGVKD. The CDR3 has 14 residues. DNA of the CDR3: TGTGCCATCAGTGTGGGGACAGCGAACACTGAAGCTTTCTTT. It encodes CAISVGTANTEAFF.

Only one count was recorded for this clone. The chain carries TRBV5-1 and TRBJ2-1, with D tentatively TRBD1 or TRBD2 (5 bases each). From germline, CDR1 is SGHRS and CDR2 YFSETQ. Deletions cut 4 bases from V and 6 bases from J, with 20 bases between. The CDR3 has 16 residues. CDR3 nucleotide sequence: TGCGCCAGCAGCCCTAATGCAAACCGGGGCCTCAATGAGCAGTTCTTC. Protein sequence: CASSPNANRGLNEQFF.

This clone turned up a few times. The chain has TRBV28 and TRBJ2-3; D is ambiguous. The V end was cut by 1 base, the J end by 1 base, with 6 bases between. CDR1 is MDHEN, CDR2 SYDVKM, per germline. This CDR3 spans 14 amino acids. The CDR3 protein is CASSLSTRTDTQYF. The CDR3 DNA is TGTGCCAGCAGTTTATCTACCCGCACAGATACGCAGTATTTT.

This chain connects TRBV14 to TRBJ2-6; D gene ambiguous. The CDR3 covers 16 residues. Germline loops: CDR1 SGHDN, CDR2 FVKESK. Trimming stripped 3 bases from V and 0 bases from J, with 9 bases between. CDR3 coding DNA: TGTGCCAGCAGCCATCGGACGGACTCTGGGGCCAACGTCCTGACTTTC. This translates into CASSHRTDSGANVLTF.

The rearrangement links TRBV7-2 to TRBJ2-7; D perhaps matches TRBD1 (6 bases). Per germline, CDR1 SGHTA and CDR2 FQGNSA. V gave up 2 bases and J gave up 2 bases, with 10 bases separating them. The CDR3 extends over 14 amino acids. The CDR3 here is CASSLQGSAYEQYF. The CDR3 DNA follows: TGTGCCAGCAGCTTACAGGGGTCCGCCTACGAGCAGTACTTC.

This chain uses TRBV6-1 with TRBJ1-3, with 8 bases fitting TRBD1. The CDR3 consists of 16 residues. The germline CDR1 and CDR2 sequences are MNHNS and SASEGT. V was clipped by 1 base and J by 2 bases; unmatched bases: 4. CDR3 in amino acids: CASSEDSGQAGNTIYF. In DNA form, the CDR3 reads TGTGCCAGCAGTGAAGACTCGGGACAGGCTGGAAACACCATATATTTT.

V usage is TRBV5-1 and J usage is TRBJ2-3; D is ambiguous. The V gene lost 0 bases and the J gene lost 0 bases, with 11 bases spanning the gap. In germline, CDR1 is SGHRS, CDR2 YFSETQ. The CDR3 consists of 16 residues. This CDR3 is CASSLAGPPSTDTQYF. The CDR3 bases are TGCGCCAGCAGCTTGGCAGGTCCCCCAAGCACAGATACGCAGTATTTT.